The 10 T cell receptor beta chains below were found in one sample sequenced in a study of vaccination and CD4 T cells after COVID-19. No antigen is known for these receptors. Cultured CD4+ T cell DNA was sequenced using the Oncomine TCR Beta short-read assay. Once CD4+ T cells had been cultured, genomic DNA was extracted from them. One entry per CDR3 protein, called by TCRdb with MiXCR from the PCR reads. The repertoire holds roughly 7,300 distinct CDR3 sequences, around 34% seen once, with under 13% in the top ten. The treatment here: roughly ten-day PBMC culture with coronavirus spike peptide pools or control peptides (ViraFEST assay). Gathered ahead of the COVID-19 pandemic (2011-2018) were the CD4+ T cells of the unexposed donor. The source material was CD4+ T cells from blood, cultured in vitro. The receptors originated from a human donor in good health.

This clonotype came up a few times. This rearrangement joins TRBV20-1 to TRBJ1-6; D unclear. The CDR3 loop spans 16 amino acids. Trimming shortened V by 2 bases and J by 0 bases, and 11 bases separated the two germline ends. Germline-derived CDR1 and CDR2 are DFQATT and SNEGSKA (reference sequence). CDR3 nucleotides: TGCAGTGCTAGAAATAGAGGGAGCTCCTATAATTCACCCCTCCACTTT. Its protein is CSARNRGSSYNSPLHF.

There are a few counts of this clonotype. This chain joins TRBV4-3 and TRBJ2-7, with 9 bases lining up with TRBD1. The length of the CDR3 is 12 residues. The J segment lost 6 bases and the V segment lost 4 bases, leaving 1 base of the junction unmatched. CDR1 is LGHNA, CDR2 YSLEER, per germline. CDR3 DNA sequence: TGCGCCAGCAGCCGGACAGGGGTCGAGCAGTACTTC. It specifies CASSRTGVEQYF.

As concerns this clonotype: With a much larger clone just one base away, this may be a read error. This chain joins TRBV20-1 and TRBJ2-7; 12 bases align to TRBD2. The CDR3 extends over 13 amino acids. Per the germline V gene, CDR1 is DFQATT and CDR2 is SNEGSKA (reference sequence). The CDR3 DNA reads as TGCAGTGCTAGACTAGCGGGAGGGGGGGAGCAGTGCTTC. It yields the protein CSARLAGGGEQCF.

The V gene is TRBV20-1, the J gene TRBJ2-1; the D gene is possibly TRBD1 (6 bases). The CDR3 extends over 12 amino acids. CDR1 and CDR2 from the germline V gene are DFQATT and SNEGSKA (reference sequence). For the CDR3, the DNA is TGCAGAACAGGGTCAGGGTACAATGAGCAGTTCTTC. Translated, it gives CRTGSGYNEQFF.

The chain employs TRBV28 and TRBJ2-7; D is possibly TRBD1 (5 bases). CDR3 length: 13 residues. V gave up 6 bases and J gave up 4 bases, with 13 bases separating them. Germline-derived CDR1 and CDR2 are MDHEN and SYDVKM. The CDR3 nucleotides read TGTGCCAGCAGGGAGACAGCCAATTACGAGCAGTACTTC. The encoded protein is CASRETANYEQYF.

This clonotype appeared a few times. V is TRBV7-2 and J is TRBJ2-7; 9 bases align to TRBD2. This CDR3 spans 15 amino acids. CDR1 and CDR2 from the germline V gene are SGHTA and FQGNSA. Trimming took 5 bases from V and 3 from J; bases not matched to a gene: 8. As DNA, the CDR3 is TGTGCCAGCAGCGTCGAGCTAGCGGGGTACTACGAGCAGTACTTC. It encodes CASSVELAGYYEQYF.

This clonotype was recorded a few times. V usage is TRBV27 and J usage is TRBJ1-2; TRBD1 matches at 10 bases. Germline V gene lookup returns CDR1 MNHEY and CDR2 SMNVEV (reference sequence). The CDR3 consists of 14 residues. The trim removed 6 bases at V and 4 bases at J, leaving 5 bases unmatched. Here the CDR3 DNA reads TGTGCCAGCAGGGTGACAGGGGGCATCTATGGCTACACCTTC. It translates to CASRVTGGIYGYTF.

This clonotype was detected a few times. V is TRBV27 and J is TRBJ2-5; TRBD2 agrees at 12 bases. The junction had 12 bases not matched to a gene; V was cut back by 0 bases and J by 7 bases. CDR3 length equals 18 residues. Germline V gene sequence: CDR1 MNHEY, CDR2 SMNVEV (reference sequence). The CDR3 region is CASSLSASGRAVMRTQYF. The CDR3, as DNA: TGTGCCAGCAGTTTATCTGCTAGCGGGAGGGCCGTTATGAGGACCCAGTACTTC.

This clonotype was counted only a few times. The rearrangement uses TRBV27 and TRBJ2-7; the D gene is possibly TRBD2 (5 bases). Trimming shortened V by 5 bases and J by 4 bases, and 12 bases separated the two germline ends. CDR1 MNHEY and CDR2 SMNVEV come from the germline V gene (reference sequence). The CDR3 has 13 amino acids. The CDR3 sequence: CASSLRTGYEQYF. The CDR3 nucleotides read TGTGCCAGCAGTCTCCGGACTGGATACGAGCAGTACTTC.

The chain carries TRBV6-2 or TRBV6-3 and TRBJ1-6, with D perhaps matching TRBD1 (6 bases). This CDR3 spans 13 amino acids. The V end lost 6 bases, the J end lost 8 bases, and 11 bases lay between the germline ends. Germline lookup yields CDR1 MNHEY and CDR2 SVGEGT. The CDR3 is CASRVRQDSPLHF. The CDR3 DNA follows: TGTGCCAGCAGAGTGAGACAGGATTCACCCCTCCACTTT.